Below, one T cell receptor beta chain is given with its context. Some clones are missing from TCRdb's copy, which holds only in-frame ones; the method was immunoSEQ multiplex PCR. The data hold approximately 51,000 clones, with approximately 86% observed a single time. This sample was included in a study of PD-L1 blockade in urothelial cancer. The wider study: When blood samples were assessed, the median T cell count was approximately 140,000.

The CDR3 extends over 15 amino acids. Losses at the gene ends were 2 bases for V and 13 bases for J; bases not matched to a gene: 13. CDR1 is SGHRS, CDR2 YFSETQ, per germline. The source material was PBMCs, sampled around atezolizumab (anti-PD-L1) treatment. The rearrangement uses TRBV5-1 and TRBJ1-5; 9 bases match TRBD1. The receptor comes from a man in his fifties or sixties with urothelial cancer. The CDR3 DNA reads TGCGCCAGCAGCTTCGATCCGGGACAGGGCTTACAACAGCATTTT. Translated: CASSFDPGQGLQQHF. Variable domain in full (rest from reference TRBV5-1 and TRBJ1-5): KAGVTQTPRYLIKTRGQQVTLSCSPISGHRSVSWYQQTPGQGLQFLFEYFSETQRNKGNFPGRFSGRQFSNSRSEMNVSTLELGDSALYLCASSFDPGQGLQQHFGDGTRLSIL.